This T cell receptor (beta chain) was recorded in a study of blood T cell repertoires in COVID-19. As for the study in general: Spain, Italy and the United States supplied samples that represented acute and convalescent COVID-19.

V was trimmed by 2 bases and J by 5 bases, leaving 12 bases between them. CDR1 is GTSNPN and CDR2 is SVGIG in the germline V gene (reference sequence). This CDR3 has 13 amino acids. Here immunoSEQ multiplex PCR was the method, and the copy in TCRdb shows in-frame clones only, minus some. The sample has around 270,000 clones; 80% to 90% are singletons. Sequenced sample: PBMCs or T cells enriched from blood (not recorded which). V gene TRBV30 combines with J gene TRBJ1-1, with a tentative D call TRBD1 (5 bases). The clonotype originates from a woman aged 25-40 years who had recovered from COVID-19. The CDR3 region has the DNA TGTGCCTGGAGTTCAGCAGGGCTTACTGAAGCTTTCTTT. It specifies CAWSSAGLTEAFF.